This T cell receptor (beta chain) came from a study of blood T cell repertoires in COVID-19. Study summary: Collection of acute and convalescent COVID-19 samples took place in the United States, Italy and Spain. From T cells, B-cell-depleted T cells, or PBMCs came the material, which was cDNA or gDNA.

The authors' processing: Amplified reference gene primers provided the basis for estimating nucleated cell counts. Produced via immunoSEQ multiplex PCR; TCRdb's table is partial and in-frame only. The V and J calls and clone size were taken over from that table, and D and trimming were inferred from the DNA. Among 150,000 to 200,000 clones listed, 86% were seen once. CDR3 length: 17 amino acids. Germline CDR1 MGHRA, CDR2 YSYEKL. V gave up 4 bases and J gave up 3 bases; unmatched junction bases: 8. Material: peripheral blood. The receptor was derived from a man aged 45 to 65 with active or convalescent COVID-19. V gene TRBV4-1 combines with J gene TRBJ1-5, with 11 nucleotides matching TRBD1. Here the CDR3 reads CASSRRGTGGDNQPQHF. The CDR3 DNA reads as TGCGCCAGCAGCCGCAGGGGGACAGGGGGAGACAATCAGCCCCAGCATTTT.